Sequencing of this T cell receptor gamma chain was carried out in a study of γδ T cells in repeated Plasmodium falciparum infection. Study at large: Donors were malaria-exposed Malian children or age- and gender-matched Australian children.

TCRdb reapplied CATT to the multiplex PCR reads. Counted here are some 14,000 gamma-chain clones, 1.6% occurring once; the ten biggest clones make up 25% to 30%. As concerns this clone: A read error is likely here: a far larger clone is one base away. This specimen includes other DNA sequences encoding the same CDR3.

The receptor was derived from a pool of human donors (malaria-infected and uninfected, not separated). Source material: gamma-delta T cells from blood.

The DNA for the CDR3 is TGTGCCCTGTGGGCCCTCCCCCAGAAACTCTTT. It encodes CALWALPQKLF. The chain joins TRGV9 to TRGJ1 or TRGJ2. TCRdb records no J gene; here it was assigned by comparing the DNA to germline. This CDR3 is 11 amino acids long. Germline assignment: CDR1 GITISATS and CDR2 ISYDGTV (reference sequence).